This T cell receptor (beta chain) was recorded in a study of shared clonotypes between healthy human individuals. Germline V gene lookup returns CDR1 SGHRS and CDR2 YFSETQ. V was cut by 2 bases and J by 0 bases, with 5 bases left in between. The CDR3 runs to 13 residues. Method: immunoSEQ multiplex PCR; TCRdb's copy keeps in-frame clones and lacks some. The sample includes 85,000 to 100,000 clones, 60% to 75% of them seen just once. Sequenced material: memory CD8+ T cells sorted from blood. Subset meaning: CD45RO+ cells pooled with CCR7-negative TemRA cells. The TCR comes from a man aged 25-45 years in good health. The chain has TRBV5-1 and TRBJ1-1; the D is unclear. CDR3 loop: CASSFSLNTEAFF. The CDR3 DNA reads TGCGCCAGCAGCTTTTCCTTGAACACTGAAGCTTTCTTT.